The clone carrying this T cell receptor (beta chain) was found once. What it binds is unknown. CDR3 length equals 16 residues. Trimming at V came to 0 bases and at J to 7 bases, leaving 5 bases not matched to a gene. Germline-derived CDR1 and CDR2 are LGHNA and YNFKEQ. This specimen comes from a study of long-term antiretroviral therapy in people with HIV. Running of the v3.0 immunoSEQ assay took place at survey level. The table came from immunoSEQ multiplex PCR; TCRdb's copy has only in-frame clones and leaves some out. This table holds about 27,000 clones, 85% found once. Whole-study findings and limits: Within the repertoire, clones expanded before ART were dominant at all time points. Blood in the study was drawn between the mid-2000s and the late 2010s, possibly under older ART regimens, which may be less effective than current ones.

The material sequenced was unsorted PBMCs, taken 2.3 years after starting antiretroviral therapy. The chain employs TRBV4-2 and TRBJ2-1; 11 bases line up with TRBD2. This sequence originates from a man aged 35 to 55 with HIV. In DNA form, the CDR3 reads TGTGCCAGCAGCCAAGAAGCTAGCGGGGGGCCGAATGAGCAGTTCTTC. It codes for CASSQEASGGPNEQFF.